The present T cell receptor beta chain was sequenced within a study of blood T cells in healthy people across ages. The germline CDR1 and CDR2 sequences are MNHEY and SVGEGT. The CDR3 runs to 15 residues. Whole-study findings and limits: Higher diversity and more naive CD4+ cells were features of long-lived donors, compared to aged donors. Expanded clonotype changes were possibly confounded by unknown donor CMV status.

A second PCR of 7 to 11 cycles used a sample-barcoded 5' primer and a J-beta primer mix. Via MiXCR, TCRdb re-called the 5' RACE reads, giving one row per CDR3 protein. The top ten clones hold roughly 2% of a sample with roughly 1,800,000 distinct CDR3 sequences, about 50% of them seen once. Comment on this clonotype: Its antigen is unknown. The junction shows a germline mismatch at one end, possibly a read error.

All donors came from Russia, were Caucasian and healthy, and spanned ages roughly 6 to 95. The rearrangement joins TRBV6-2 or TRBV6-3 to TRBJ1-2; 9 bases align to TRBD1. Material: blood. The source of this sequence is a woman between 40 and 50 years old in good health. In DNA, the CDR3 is TGTGCCGGCAGTACTCCCGGGACAGGGAACTATGGCTACACCTTC. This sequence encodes CAGSTPGTGNYGYTF.